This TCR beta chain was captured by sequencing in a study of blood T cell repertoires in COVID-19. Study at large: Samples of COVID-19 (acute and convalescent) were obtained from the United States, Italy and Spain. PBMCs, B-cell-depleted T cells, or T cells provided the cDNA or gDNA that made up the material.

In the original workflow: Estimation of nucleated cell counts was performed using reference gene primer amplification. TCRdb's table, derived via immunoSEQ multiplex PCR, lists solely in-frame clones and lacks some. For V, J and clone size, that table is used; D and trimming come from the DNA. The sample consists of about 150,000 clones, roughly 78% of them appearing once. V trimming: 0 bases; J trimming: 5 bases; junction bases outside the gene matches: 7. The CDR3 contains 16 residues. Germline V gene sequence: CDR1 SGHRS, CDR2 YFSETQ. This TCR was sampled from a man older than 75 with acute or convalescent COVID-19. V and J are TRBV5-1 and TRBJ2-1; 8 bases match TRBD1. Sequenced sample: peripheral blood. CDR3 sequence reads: CASSLGPQGANNEQFF. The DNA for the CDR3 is TGCGCCAGCAGCTTGGGTCCTCAGGGGGCTAACAATGAGCAGTTCTTC. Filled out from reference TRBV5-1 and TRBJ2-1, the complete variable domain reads KAGVTQTPRYLIKTRGQQVTLSCSPISGHRSVSWYQQTPGQGLQFLFEYFSETQRNKGNFPGRFSGRQFSNSRSEMNVSTLELGDSALYLCASSLGPQGANNEQFFGPGTRLTVL.